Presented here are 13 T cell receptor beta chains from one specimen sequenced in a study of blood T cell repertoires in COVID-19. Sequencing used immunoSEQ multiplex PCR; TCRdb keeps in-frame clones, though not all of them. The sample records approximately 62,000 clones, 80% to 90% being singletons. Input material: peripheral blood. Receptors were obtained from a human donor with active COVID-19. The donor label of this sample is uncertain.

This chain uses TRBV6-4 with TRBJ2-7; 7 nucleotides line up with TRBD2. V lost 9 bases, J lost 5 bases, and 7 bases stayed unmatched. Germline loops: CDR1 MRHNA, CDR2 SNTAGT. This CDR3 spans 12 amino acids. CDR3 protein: CARGRALDEQYF. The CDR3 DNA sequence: TGTGCCAGAGGGAGGGCTTTGGACGAGCAGTACTTC.

CDR3 sequence (DNA): TGTGCCAGCAGCCCTGGACTAGGTAGCTCCTACGAGCAGTACTTC. Translated: CASSPGLGSSYEQYF. The chain links TRBV7-3 to TRBJ2-7; 7 bases align to TRBD2. The trim removed 5 bases at V and 0 bases at J, leaving 7 bases unmatched. The germline gives CDR1 SGHTA, CDR2 FQGTGA. This CDR3 contains 15 residues.

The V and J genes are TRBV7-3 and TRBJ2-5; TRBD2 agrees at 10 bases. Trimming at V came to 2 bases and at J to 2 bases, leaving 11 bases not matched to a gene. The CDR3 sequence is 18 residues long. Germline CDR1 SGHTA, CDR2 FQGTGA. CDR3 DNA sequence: TGTGCCAGCAGCTTAGCCCGGGGTAGCGGGGGGCCTCAAGAGACCCAGTACTTC. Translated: CASSLARGSGGPQETQYF.

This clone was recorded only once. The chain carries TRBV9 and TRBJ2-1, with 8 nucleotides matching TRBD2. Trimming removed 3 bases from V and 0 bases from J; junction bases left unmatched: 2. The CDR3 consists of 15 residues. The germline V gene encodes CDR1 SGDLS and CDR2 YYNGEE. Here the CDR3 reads CASSGLAGSYNEQFF. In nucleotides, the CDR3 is TGTGCCAGCAGCGGCCTAGCGGGCTCCTACAATGAGCAGTTCTTC.

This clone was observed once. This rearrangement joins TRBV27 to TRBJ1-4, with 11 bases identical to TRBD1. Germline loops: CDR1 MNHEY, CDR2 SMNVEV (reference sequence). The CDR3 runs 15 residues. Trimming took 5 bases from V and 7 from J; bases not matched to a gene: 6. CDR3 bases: TGTGCCAGCAGTCTAAGGACAGGGGGCGGTGAAAAACTGTTTTTT. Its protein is CASSLRTGGGEKLFF.

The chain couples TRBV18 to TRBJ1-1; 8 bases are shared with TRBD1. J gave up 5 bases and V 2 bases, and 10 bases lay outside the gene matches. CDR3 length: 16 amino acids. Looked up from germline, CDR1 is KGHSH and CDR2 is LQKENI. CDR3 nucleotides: TGTGCCAGCTCACCAAAGGCAGGGGGCGGGTGGACTGAAGCTTTCTTT. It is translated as CASSPKAGGGWTEAFF.

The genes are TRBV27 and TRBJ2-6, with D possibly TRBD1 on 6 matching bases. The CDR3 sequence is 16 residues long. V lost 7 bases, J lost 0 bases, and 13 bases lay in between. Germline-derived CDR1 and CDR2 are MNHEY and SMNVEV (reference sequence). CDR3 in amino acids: CASTDRIRSGANVLTF. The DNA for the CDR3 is TGTGCCAGCACCGACAGGATACGCTCTGGGGCCAACGTCCTGACTTTC.

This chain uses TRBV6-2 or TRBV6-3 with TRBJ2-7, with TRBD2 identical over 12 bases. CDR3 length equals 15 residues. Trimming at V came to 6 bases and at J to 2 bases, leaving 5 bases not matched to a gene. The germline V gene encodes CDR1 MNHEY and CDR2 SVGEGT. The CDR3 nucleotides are TGTGCCAGCAGCCTGACTAGCGGGAGAACCTACGAGCAGTACTTC. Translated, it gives CASSLTSGRTYEQYF.

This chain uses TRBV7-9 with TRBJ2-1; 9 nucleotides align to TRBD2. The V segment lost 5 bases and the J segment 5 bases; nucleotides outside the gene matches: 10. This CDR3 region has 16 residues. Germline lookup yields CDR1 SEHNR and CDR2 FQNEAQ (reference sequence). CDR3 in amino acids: CASSRIGLAKNNEQFF. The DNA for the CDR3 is TGTGCCAGCAGCCGGATAGGACTAGCGAAAAACAATGAGCAGTTCTTC.

The CDR3 DNA is TGTGCCAGCAGCCCCGGACTAGCGGGGGGCTTGTACAATGAGCAGTTCTTC. Protein product: CASSPGLAGGLYNEQFF. V gene TRBV11-3 combines with J gene TRBJ2-1; TRBD2 agrees at 14 bases. V gave up 5 bases and J gave up 4 bases; unmatched junction bases: 7. The CDR3 has 17 amino acids. Germline V gene data show CDR1 as SGHNT and CDR2 as YENEEA.

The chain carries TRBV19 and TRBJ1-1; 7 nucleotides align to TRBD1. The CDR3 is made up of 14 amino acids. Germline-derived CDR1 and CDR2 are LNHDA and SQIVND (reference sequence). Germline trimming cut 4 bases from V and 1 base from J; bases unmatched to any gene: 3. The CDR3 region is CASSTGTANTEAFF. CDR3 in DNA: TGTGCCAGTAGTACCGGGACAGCGAACACTGAAGCTTTCTTT.

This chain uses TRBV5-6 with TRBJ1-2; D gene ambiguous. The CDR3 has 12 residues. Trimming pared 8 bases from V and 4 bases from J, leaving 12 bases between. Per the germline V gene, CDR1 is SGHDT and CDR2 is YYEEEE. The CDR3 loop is CASLSFPYGYTF. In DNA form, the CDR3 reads TGTGCCAGTCTTAGTTTCCCCTATGGCTACACCTTC.

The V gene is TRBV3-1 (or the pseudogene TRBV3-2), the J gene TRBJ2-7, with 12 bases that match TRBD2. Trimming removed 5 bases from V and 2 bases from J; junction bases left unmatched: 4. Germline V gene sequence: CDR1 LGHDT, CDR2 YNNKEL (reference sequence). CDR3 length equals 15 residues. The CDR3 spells CASSTSGGPAYEQYF. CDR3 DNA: TGTGCCAGCAGCACTAGCGGGGGGCCGGCCTACGAGCAGTACTTC.